This passage covers 32 T cell receptor beta chains from one sample sequenced in a study of blood T cell repertoires in COVID-19. TCRdb keeps only in-frame clones here, not all; method: immunoSEQ multiplex PCR. The sample lists approximately 150,000 clones, 84% occurring once. Sample: peripheral blood. The source of these receptors is a woman older than 75 with acute or convalescent COVID-19.

The chain joins TRBV27 to TRBJ2-7; possibly TRBD1 for D (5 bases). Looked up from germline, CDR1 is MNHEY and CDR2 is SMNVEV (reference sequence). V was trimmed by 3 bases and J by 2 bases, leaving 11 bases between them. This CDR3 spans 14 amino acids. This CDR3 is CASSLNRRTYEQYF. CDR3 coding DNA: TGTGCCAGCAGTTTGAACAGGCGAACCTACGAGCAGTACTTC.

The CDR3 loop is CASSQAGTGGSANEKLFF. Written as DNA, the CDR3 is TGTGCCAGCAGCCAAGCCGGGACAGGGGGCTCGGCTAATGAAAAACTGTTTTTT. The gene calls are TRBV7-9 and TRBJ1-4, with 12 bases aligning to TRBD1. CDR3 size: 18 residues. After removal of 5 bases from V and 3 bases from J, the junction contained 10 bases not matched to a gene. Germline V gene data show CDR1 as SEHNR and CDR2 as FQNEAQ (reference sequence).

CDR3 region: CASSLQRGGRETQYF. CDR3 nucleotides: TGTGCCAGCAGCTTACAGCGGGGGGGTAGGGAGACCCAGTACTTC. The V gene is TRBV13, the J gene TRBJ2-5; 10 bases line up with TRBD2. The length of the CDR3 is 15 residues. Germline-derived CDR1 and CDR2 are PRHDT and FYEKMQ (reference sequence). V gave up 2 bases and J gave up 5 bases; unmatched junction bases: 5.

The chain carries TRBV27 and TRBJ1-1; tentative D call: TRBD1 (5 bases). The CDR3 runs 13 residues. Germline loops: CDR1 MNHEY, CDR2 SMNVEV (reference sequence). Trimming cost V 5 bases and J 4 bases, with 11 bases left between them. DNA of the CDR3: TGTGCCAGCAGTCCATGGGGGGGCACTGAAGCTTTCTTT. Its protein product is CASSPWGGTEAFF.

The chain employs TRBV23-1 and TRBJ1-5; D is possibly TRBD1 (5 bases). TRBV23-1 is treated as an ORF (open reading frame) with a function not yet certain. V lost 1 base and J 7 bases, leaving 14 bases between the germline ends. This CDR3 is 15 amino acids long. The CDR3 DNA follows: TGCGCCAGCAGTCAATGCGGTGGGTGGGGCCAGCCCCAGCATTTT. It translates to CASSQCGGWGQPQHF.

This clone was seen once. The chain combines TRBV10-1 with TRBJ1-1; the match to TRBD1 covers 7 bases. The CDR3 is 13 amino acids. J was trimmed by 4 bases and V by 7 bases; bases with no gene match: 6. The V gene's germline CDR1 is WNHNN and CDR2 SYGVQD (reference sequence). CDR3: CASNPTGSTEAFF. CDR3 coding DNA: TGCGCCAGCAACCCGACAGGGAGCACTGAAGCTTTCTTT.

In this sample, this clone turned up once. The chain couples TRBV11-2 to TRBJ1-4; a possible D gene is TRBD1 (5 bases). The CDR3 spans 15 residues. The V and J ends lost 4 bases and 8 bases respectively, with 17 bases between them. Germline loops: CDR1 SGHAT, CDR2 FQNNGV. In DNA form, the CDR3 reads TGTGCCAGCAGCTCTCCCACCAGGGCAGTGGAAAAACTGTTTTTT. It encodes CASSSPTRAVEKLFF.

J is TRBJ1-6 and V is TRBV19; TRBD1 matches 7 bases. V shed 8 bases, J shed 10 bases, and the junction held 5 bases outside the gene matches. The CDR3 is 12 amino acids. CDR1 LNHDA and CDR2 SQIVND come from the germline V gene (reference sequence). The CDR3 coding sequence is TGTGCCAGTGGCAGGGGGGACTCACCCCTCCACTTT. This translates into CASGRGDSPLHF.

This clone was recorded a few times. The genes are TRBV29-1 and TRBJ1-4, with 7 bases that match TRBD1. Germline V CDR1 and CDR2: SQVTM, ANQGSEA. The CDR3 extends over 16 amino acids. V lost 7 bases and J lost 6; bases outside the gene matches: 17. This CDR3 reads CSASGTATMGDEKLFF. In DNA, the CDR3 is TGCAGCGCCTCCGGGACAGCGACAATGGGGGATGAAAAACTGTTTTTT. The full variable domain, rest sourced from reference TRBV29-1 and TRBJ1-4, is SAVISQKPSRDICQRGTSLTIQCQVDSQVTMMFWYRQQPGQSLTLIATANQGSEATYESGFVIDKFPISRPNLTFSTLTVSNMSPEDSSIYLCSASGTATMGDEKLFFGSGTQLSVL.

This chain uses TRBV6-5 with TRBJ2-7; 8 positions match TRBD2. The CDR3 has 14 residues. Per germline, CDR1 MNHEY and CDR2 SVGAGI. V trimming: 2 bases; J trimming: 2 bases; junction bases outside the gene matches: 2. The CDR3: CASSYGAGAYEQYF. In DNA form, the CDR3 reads TGTGCCAGCAGTTACGGAGCGGGAGCCTACGAGCAGTACTTC.

About this clone itself: At the DNA level, this CDR3 is encoded by other sequences in the same sample as well. The chain carries TRBV9 and TRBJ2-3; 9 bases match TRBD2. J gave up 3 bases and V 0 bases, and 5 bases lay outside the gene matches. Germline CDR1 reads SGDLS; CDR2 reads YYNGEE. The CDR3 runs 16 residues. The CDR3 here is CASSVGAGGPTDTQYF. The CDR3 DNA follows: TGTGCCAGCAGCGTAGGGGCGGGGGGGCCAACAGATACGCAGTATTTT.

The rearrangement links TRBV15 to TRBJ2-7; D remains unclear. This CDR3 is 14 amino acids long. V was shortened by 6 bases and J by 4 bases, with 16 bases between the two germline ends. Germline CDR1 reads LNHNV; CDR2 reads YYDKDF (reference sequence). The CDR3 loop is CATRLTGSNYEQYF. The CDR3 coding sequence is TGTGCCACCAGGTTAACGGGTTCCAATTACGAGCAGTACTTC.

The rearrangement joins TRBV7-6 to TRBJ2-1; TRBD2 matches at 11 bases. In germline, CDR1 is SGHVS, CDR2 FNYEAQ. After removal of 0 bases from V and 12 bases from J, the junction contained 1 base not matched to a gene. The length of the CDR3 is 13 residues. CDR3 DNA: TGTGCCAGCAGCTTAGCCCTAGCGGGAGGGCAGTTCTTC. Translating it yields CASSLALAGGQFF.

V and J are TRBV7-2 and TRBJ2-5, with 7 bases fitting TRBD1. V lost 5 bases and J lost 7; bases outside the gene matches: 10. The CDR3 runs to 14 residues. The germline gives CDR1 SGHTA, CDR2 FQGNSA. The CDR3 DNA follows: TGTGCCAGCAGCCCAGACAGGGCTGGCGTGACCCAGTACTTC. It specifies CASSPDRAGVTQYF.

Concerning this clone: Additional DNA sequences in this sample encode the identical CDR3. The chain carries TRBV18 and TRBJ1-2; 8 nucleotides agree with TRBD1. CDR1 is KGHSH, CDR2 LQKENI, per germline. With 2 bases clipped from V and 5 bases from J, the junction kept 4 bases outside the gene matches. CDR3 length: 14 amino acids. This chain's CDR3 is CASSPSTGGYGYTF. In DNA, the CDR3 is TGTGCCAGCTCACCATCAACAGGGGGGTATGGCTACACCTTC.

This CDR3 is CASSRRDRGLENNSPLHF. The CDR3 coding sequence is TGCGCCAGCAGTCGTCGGGACAGGGGGCTAGAAAATAATTCACCCCTCCACTTT. The chain is built from TRBV23-1 and TRBJ1-6, with 12 bases that match TRBD1. TRBV23-1 is recorded as an ORF, its role being uncertain. The CDR3 totals 18 residues. Trimming took 4 bases from V and 5 from J; bases not matched to a gene: 9.

This clone occurred once. V and J are TRBV7-8 and TRBJ2-5; D perhaps matches TRBD2 (7 bases). Germline V gene data show CDR1 as SGHVS and CDR2 as FQNEAQ. The CDR3 is 16 residues long. Trimming left V 1 base short and J 2 bases short, with 14 bases between. Written as DNA, the CDR3 is TGTGCCAGCAGCTTAGAGGCGGGGGCGATACAAGAGACCCAGTACTTC. Translated, it gives CASSLEAGAIQETQYF.

The chain carries TRBV24-1 and TRBJ2-2, with D perhaps matching TRBD2 (5 bases). The V end was cut by 9 bases, the J end by 5 bases, with 12 bases between. The germline V gene has CDR1 KGHDR and CDR2 SFDVKD. This CDR3 has 13 residues. The CDR3 coding sequence is TGTGCCACCTCCCGGCCGGGGACCGGGGAGCTGTTTTTT. Protein: CATSRPGTGELFF.

The chain employs TRBV19 and TRBJ2-2; 7 nucleotides align to TRBD2. In germline, CDR1 is LNHDA, CDR2 SQIVND (reference sequence). This CDR3 has 14 amino acids. The V segment lost 3 bases and the J segment 4 bases; nucleotides outside the gene matches: 2. The CDR3 DNA sequence: TGTGCCAGTAGTATCCGCGGGGGCACCGGGGAGCTGTTTTTT. Translating gives CASSIRGGTGELFF.

The rearrangement uses TRBV3-1 (or the pseudogene TRBV3-2) and TRBJ2-7; a possible D gene is TRBD2 (5 bases). Germline V CDR1 and CDR2: LGHDT, YNNKEL (reference sequence). The CDR3 runs to 12 residues. Trimming removed 4 bases from V and 6 bases from J, with 10 bases in between. The chain's CDR3 is CASSPRGGEQYF. Written as DNA, the CDR3 is TGTGCCAGCAGCCCCCGGGGTGGCGAGCAGTACTTC.

The genes are TRBV3-1 (or the pseudogene TRBV3-2) and TRBJ1-6; no firm D call. V lost 3 bases to trimming and J lost 7 bases, with 4 bases between them. The germline gives CDR1 LGHDT, CDR2 YNNKEL (reference sequence). The CDR3 runs 12 residues. The CDR3 loop is CASSHRNSPLHF. The CDR3 DNA is TGTGCCAGCAGCCACAGGAATTCACCCCTCCACTTT.

The chain uses TRBV5-1 and TRBJ2-1; no clear D. The CDR3 has 14 amino acids. V lost 0 bases and J lost 3, with 7 bases in between. The V gene's germline CDR1 is SGHRS and CDR2 YFSETQ. The CDR3 DNA sequence: TGCGCCAGCAGCTTGGCTCAGTACTACAATGAGCAGTTCTTC. The encoded protein is CASSLAQYYNEQFF.

This clone was counted once. The chain recombines TRBV6-5 with TRBJ2-4; 7 nucleotides match TRBD1. The CDR3 is made up of 15 amino acids. The germline CDR1 and CDR2 sequences are MNHEY and SVGAGI. The V segment lost 6 bases and the J segment 0 bases; nucleotides outside the gene matches: 5. CDR3 bases: TGTGCCAGCAGGGGGACAGCACTAGCCAAAAACATTCAGTACTTC. It translates to CASRGTALAKNIQYF.

V and J are TRBV3-1 (or the pseudogene TRBV3-2) and TRBJ1-5; unclear D gene. Germline values: CDR1 LGHDT, CDR2 YNNKEL (reference sequence). This CDR3 has 15 residues. With 0 bases removed from V and 9 bases from J, the gap between germline ends came to 15 bases. For the CDR3, the DNA is TGTGCCAGCAGCCAAGATCTGTCGGGTGATCGGCCCCAGCATTTT. This translates into CASSQDLSGDRPQHF.

The chain links TRBV5-1 to TRBJ1-4; 10 bases agree with TRBD1. The CDR3 length is 17 residues. J was trimmed by 0 bases and V by 3 bases; bases with no gene match: 5. The germline gives CDR1 SGHRS, CDR2 YFSETQ. The CDR3 nucleotides read TGCGCCAGCAGCTGGACAGGGGGTGCGTCAACTAATGAAAAACTGTTTTTT. Translating it yields CASSWTGGASTNEKLFF.

V usage is TRBV19 and J usage is TRBJ2-1, with 7 bases identical to TRBD2. The CDR3 contains 17 residues. V lost 2 bases, J lost 4 bases, and 11 bases stayed unmatched. The germline V gene has CDR1 LNHDA and CDR2 SQIVND (reference sequence). The DNA of the CDR3 is TGTGCCAGTAGTATATCCCCCTCGACTAGCAGATACAATGAGCAGTTCTTC. Translated: CASSISPSTSRYNEQFF.

The chain uses TRBV5-4 and TRBJ1-1, with unresolved D. The V end lost 1 base, the J end lost 7 bases, and 14 bases lay between the germline ends. Germline V gives CDR1 SGHNT, CDR2 YYREEE (reference sequence). The CDR3 is 14 residues long. The CDR3 region has the DNA TGTGCCAGCAGCTTGATAGGGTTCGGGAATGAAGCTTTCTTT. Translation gives CASSLIGFGNEAFF.

For the CDR3, the DNA is TGTGCCAGTAGTCTCCCGAATTCACCCCTCCACTTT. This encodes CASSLPNSPLHF. The J gene is TRBJ1-6, the V gene TRBV19, with D unclear. Germline V gene sequence: CDR1 LNHDA, CDR2 SQIVND (reference sequence). This CDR3 is 12 amino acids long. V was cut by 5 bases and J by 7 bases, with 6 bases left in between.

This clone was seen once. The chain uses TRBV19 and TRBJ2-7; possible D gene TRBD2, 5 bases. The germline gives CDR1 LNHDA, CDR2 SQIVND (reference sequence). Between the trimmed V and J ends, which lost 0 bases and 6 bases, there was a span of 15 bases. This CDR3 is 15 amino acids long. CDR3 in DNA: TGTGCCAGTAGTATAGATGCACGGGGTATAGCCGAGCAGTACTTC. Translation gives CASSIDARGIAEQYF.

This chain connects TRBV6-5 to TRBJ1-2; 8 bases line up with TRBD1. CDR1 is MNHEY, CDR2 SVGAGI, per germline. The junction had 11 bases not matched to a gene; V was cut back by 10 bases and J by 4 bases. The CDR3 contains 14 residues. CDR3 in amino acids: CATKFRGRVYGYTF. The CDR3 nucleotides are TGTGCCACCAAATTCAGGGGGCGCGTCTATGGCTACACCTTC.

The rearrangement links TRBV5-1 to TRBJ2-5; 8 bases agree with TRBD1. The V gene's germline CDR1 is SGHRS and CDR2 YFSETQ. This CDR3 spans 15 amino acids. V gave up 4 bases and J gave up 4 bases; unmatched junction bases: 9. DNA of the CDR3: TGCGCCAGCAGCAACGGACAGGGACGAGCAGAGACCCAGTACTTC. Translating gives CASSNGQGRAETQYF.

This sequence joins TRBV19 and TRBJ1-1; D unresolved. Trimming left V 6 bases short and J 1 base short, with 12 bases between. Germline V lookup: CDR1 LNHDA, CDR2 SQIVND (reference sequence). CDR3 length equals 14 residues. The CDR3 reads CASRDRFKNTEAFF. For the CDR3, the DNA is TGTGCCAGTAGAGATAGATTTAAGAACACTGAAGCTTTCTTT.